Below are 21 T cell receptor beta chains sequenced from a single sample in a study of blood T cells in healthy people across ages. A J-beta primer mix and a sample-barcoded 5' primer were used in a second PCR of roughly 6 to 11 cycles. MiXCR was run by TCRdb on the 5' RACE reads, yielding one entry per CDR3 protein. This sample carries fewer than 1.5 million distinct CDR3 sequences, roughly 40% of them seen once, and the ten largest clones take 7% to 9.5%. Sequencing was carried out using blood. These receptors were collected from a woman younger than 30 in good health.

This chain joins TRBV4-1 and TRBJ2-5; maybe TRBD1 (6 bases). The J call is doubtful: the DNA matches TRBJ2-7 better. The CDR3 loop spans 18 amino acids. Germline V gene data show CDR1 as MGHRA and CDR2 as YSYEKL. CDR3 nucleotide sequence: TGCGCCAGCAGCCAGACGTTAGGGACACCTCAGCGACTTTACGAGCAGTACTTC. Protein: CASSQTLGTPQRLYEQYF.

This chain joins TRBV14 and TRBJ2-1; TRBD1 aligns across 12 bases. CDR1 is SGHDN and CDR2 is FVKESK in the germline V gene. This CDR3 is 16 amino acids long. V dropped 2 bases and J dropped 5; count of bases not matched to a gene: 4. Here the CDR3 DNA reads TGTGCCAGCAGCCAACCCGGGACAGGGGGCCACAATGAGCAGTTCTTC. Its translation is CASSQPGTGGHNEQFF.

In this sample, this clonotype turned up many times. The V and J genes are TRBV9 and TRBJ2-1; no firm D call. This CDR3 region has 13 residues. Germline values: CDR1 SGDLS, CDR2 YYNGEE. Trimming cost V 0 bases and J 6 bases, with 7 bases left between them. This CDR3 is CASSVGGLNEQFF. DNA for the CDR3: TGTGCCAGCAGCGTAGGGGGTCTCAATGAGCAGTTCTTC.

The CDR3 nucleotides are TGTGCCAGCAGTTTTTTCGGGATAAGGGGATCTGGGGCCAACGTCCTGACTTTC. It encodes CASSFFGIRGSGANVLTF. The chain joins TRBV27 to TRBJ2-6, with D perhaps given as TRBD1 or TRBD2 (5 bases each). V dropped 3 bases and J dropped 1 base, with 16 bases sitting between them. Per germline, CDR1 MNHEY and CDR2 SMNVEV (reference sequence). There are 18 residues in the CDR3.

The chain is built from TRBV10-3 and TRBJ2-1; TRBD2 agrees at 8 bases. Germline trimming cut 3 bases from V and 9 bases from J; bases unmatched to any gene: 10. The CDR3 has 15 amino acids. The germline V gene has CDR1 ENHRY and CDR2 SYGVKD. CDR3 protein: CAISDLDSGGGEQFF. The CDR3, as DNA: TGTGCCATCAGTGACCTTGACAGCGGGGGCGGTGAGCAGTTCTTC.

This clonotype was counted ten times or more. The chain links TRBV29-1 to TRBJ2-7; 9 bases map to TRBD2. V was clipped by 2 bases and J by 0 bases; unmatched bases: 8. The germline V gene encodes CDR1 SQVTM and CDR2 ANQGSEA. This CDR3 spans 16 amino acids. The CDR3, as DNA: TGCAGCGTTGAAATGTCCAGCGGGAGGATCTCCTACGAGCAGTACTTC. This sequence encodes CSVEMSSGRISYEQYF.

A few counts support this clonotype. CDR3: CAISSGQGGPYEQYF. CDR3 nucleotide sequence: TGTGCCATCAGTTCAGGACAGGGGGGACCCTACGAGCAGTACTTC. V and J are TRBV10-3 and TRBJ2-4, with TRBD1 identical over 10 bases. The J call is doubtful: the DNA matches TRBJ2-7 better. The CDR3 totals 15 residues. Germline lookup yields CDR1 ENHRY and CDR2 SYGVKD.

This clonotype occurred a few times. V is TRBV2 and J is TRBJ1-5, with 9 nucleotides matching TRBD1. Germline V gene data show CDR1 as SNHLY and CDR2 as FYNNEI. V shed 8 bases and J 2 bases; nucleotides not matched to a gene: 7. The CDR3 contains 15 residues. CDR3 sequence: CASSGTGSGNQPQHF. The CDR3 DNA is TGTGCCAGCTCCGGGACAGGGTCGGGCAATCAGCCCCAGCATTTT.

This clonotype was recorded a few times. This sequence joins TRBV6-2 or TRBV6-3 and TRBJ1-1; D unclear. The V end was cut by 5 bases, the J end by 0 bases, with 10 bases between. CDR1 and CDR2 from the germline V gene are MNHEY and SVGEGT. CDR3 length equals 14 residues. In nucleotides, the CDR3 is TGTGCCAGCAGTCGGGCCCTATTGAACACTGAAGCTTTCTTT. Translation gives CASSRALLNTEAFF.

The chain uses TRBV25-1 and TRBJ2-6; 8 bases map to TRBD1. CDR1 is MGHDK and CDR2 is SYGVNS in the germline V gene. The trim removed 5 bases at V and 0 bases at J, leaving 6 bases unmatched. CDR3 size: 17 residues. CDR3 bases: TGTGCCAGCAGTAAATTCGGGACAGGCTCTGGGGCCAACGTCCTGACTTTC. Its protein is CASSKFGTGSGANVLTF.

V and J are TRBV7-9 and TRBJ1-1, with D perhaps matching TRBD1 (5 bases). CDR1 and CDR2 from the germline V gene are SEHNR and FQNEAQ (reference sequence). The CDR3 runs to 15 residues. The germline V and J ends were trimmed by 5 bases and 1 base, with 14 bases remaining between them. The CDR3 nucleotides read TGTGCCAGCAGCCGTGGGGGGACGAGGAACACTGAAGCTTTCTTT. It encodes CASSRGGTRNTEAFF.

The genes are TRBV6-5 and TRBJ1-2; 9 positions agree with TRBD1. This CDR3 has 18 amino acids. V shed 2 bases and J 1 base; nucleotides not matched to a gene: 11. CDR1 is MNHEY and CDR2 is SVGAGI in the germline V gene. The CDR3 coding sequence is TGTGCCAGCAGTTACCCTAGAACAGGGGGCTTGAATAACTATGGCTACACCTTC. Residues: CASSYPRTGGLNNYGYTF.

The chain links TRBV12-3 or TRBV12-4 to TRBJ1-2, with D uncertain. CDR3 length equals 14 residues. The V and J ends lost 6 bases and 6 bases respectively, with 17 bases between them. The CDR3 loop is CASSSGPPQHGYTF. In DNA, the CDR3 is TGTGCCAGCAGCTCCGGGCCTCCCCAACATGGCTACACCTTC.

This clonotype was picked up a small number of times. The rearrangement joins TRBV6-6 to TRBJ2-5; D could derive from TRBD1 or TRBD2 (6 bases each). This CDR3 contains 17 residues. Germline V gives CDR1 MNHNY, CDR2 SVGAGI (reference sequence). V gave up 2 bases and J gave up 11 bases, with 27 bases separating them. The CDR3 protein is CASSYGAGGTGIRGQYF. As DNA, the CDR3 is TGTGCCAGCAGTTACGGTGCAGGCGGGACCGGGATTAGGGGGCAGTACTTC.

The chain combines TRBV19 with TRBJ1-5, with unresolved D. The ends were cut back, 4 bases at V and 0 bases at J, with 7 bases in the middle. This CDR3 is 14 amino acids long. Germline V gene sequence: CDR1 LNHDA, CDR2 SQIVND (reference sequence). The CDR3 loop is CASSTTSSNQPQHF. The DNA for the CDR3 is TGTGCCAGTAGTACGACAAGTAGCAATCAGCCCCAGCATTTT. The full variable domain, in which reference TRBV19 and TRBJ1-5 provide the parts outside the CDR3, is DGGITQSPKYLFRKEGQNVTLSCEQNLNHDAMYWYRQDPGQGLRLIYYSQIVNDFQKGDIAEGYSVSREKKESFPLTVTSAQKNPTAFYLCASSTTSSNQPQHFGDGTRLSIL.

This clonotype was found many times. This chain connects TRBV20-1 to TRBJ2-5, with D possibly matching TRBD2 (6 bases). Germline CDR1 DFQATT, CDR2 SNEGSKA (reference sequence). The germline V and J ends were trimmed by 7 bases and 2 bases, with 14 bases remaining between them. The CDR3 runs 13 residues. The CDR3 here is CSVDRGTQETQYF. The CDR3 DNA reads TGCAGTGTGGATCGGGGGACTCAAGAGACCCAGTACTTC.

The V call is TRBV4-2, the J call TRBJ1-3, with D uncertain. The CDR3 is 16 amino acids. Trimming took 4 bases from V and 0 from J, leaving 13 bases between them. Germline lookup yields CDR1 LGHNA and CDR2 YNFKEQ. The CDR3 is CASSPGAFDSGNTIYF. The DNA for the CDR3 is TGTGCCAGCAGCCCAGGCGCTTTCGACTCTGGAAACACCATATATTTT.

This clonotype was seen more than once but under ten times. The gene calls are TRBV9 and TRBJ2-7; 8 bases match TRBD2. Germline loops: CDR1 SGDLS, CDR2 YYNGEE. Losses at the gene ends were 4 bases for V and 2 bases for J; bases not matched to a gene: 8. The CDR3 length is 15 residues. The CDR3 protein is CASSRGGSETYEQYF. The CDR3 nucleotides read TGTGCCAGCAGCCGGGGGGGCAGTGAGACCTACGAGCAGTACTTC. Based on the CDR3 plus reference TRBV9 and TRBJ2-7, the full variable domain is DSGVTQTPKHLITATGQRVTLRCSPRSGDLSVYWYQQSLDQGLQFLIQYYNGEERAKGNILERFSAQQFPDLHSELNLSSLELGDSALYFCASSRGGSETYEQYFGPGTRLTVT.

The CDR3 sequence: CASSPRLAGGPVSYEQYF. CDR3 coding DNA: TGTGCCAGCAGCCCTAGACTAGCGGGAGGTCCGGTCTCCTACGAGCAGTACTTC. The V and J genes are TRBV7-8 and TRBJ2-7; 13 bases map to TRBD2. In germline, CDR1 is SGHVS, CDR2 FQNEAQ. The trim removed 5 bases at V and 0 bases at J, leaving 10 bases unmatched. This CDR3 has 18 residues.

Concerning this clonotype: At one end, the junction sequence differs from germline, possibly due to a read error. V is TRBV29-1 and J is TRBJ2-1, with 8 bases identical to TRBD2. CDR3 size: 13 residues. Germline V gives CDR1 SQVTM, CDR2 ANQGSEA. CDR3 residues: CGVGSGTYNEQFF. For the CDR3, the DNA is TGCGGCGTTGGTAGCGGGACCTACAATGAGCAGTTCTTC.

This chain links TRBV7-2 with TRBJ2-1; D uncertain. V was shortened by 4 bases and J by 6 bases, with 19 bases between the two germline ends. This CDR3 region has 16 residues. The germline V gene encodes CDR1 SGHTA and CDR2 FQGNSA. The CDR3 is CASSSMSGSPGNEQFF. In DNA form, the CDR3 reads TGTGCCAGCAGCTCTATGTCCGGCTCCCCAGGCAATGAGCAGTTCTTC.